The clone carrying this T cell receptor beta chain occurred once. No antigen is known for it. This sample is part of a study of T cell clonotyping in hematopoietic cell transplantation. The data were produced by immunoSEQ multiplex PCR, yet TCRdb's version contains in-frame clones alone and is incomplete. The sample has around 16,000 clones, approximately 57% seen once; the top ten hold over 9.5%. Recipient blood drawn about 28 days pretransplant and days 30, 100, 180 after. In germline, CDR1 is MNHNY, CDR2 SVGAGI (reference sequence). Trimming cost V 8 bases and J 3 bases, with 8 bases left between them. The CDR3 is made up of 11 amino acids. Points from the study as a whole: Few recipient clonotypes overlapped donors; over 97% were de novo at given depth.

The chain couples TRBV6-6 to TRBJ2-7, with D perhaps TRBD2 (5 bases). The sequenced sample was PBMCs, obtained 30 days after allogeneic stem cell transplant. The source is a male patient in his fifties or sixties who had an allogeneic stem cell transplant from an unrelated donor, so T cells may come from the graft donor. Some clones in this sample may be carry-over from other donors' samples. The CDR3 nucleotides read TGTGCCAGCGAGAGGGACTACGAGCAGTACTTC. It is translated as CASERDYEQYF.